A single sample is the source of the 4 T cell receptor beta chains below, sequenced in a study of blood T cells in healthy people across ages. A J-beta primer mix and a sample-barcoded 5' primer were used in a second PCR of about 6 to 12 cycles. TCRdb passed the 5' RACE reads through MiXCR, listing each CDR3 protein once. The sample carries 800,000 or so distinct CDR3 sequences, about 25% recorded once. In addition, the sample was reused for a study of T cells of mothers and their children.

Sequenced sample: blood. The receptor source for this set is a boy aged 5-17 years in good health.

The V and J genes are TRBV4-1 and TRBJ2-5; 8 bases map to TRBD1. The V segment lost 0 bases and the J segment 3 bases; nucleotides outside the gene matches: 0. Germline loops: CDR1 MGHRA, CDR2 YSYEKL. The CDR3 runs 14 residues. Here the CDR3 DNA reads TGCGCCAGCAGCCAAGAGACAGGGGAAGAGACCCAGTACTTC. Protein product: CASSQETGEETQYF.

The chain uses TRBV5-1 and TRBJ1-1; 7 bases are shared with TRBD1. Germline V gene lookup returns CDR1 SGHRS and CDR2 YFSETQ. Germline trimming cut 1 base from V and 0 bases from J; bases unmatched to any gene: 9. The CDR3 covers 17 residues. CDR3 in amino acids: CASSLMGTAYLNTEAFF. In DNA, the CDR3 is TGCGCCAGCAGCTTGATGGGGACAGCCTACCTGAACACTGAAGCTTTCTTT.

The count of this clonotype is one. A junction end diverges from the germline sequence, so it may reflect a read error. CDR3 bases: TGTGCCAGCAGCCAACTAGCGGGGGGGGGAGAGCGGTACTTC. Protein sequence: CASSQLAGGGERYF. V usage is TRBV12-3 or TRBV12-4 and J usage is TRBJ2-7, with 13 bases identical to TRBD2. CDR3 length equals 14 residues.

This clonotype showed up just a few times. This chain links TRBV9 with TRBJ2-5; perhaps D is TRBD1 or TRBD2 (6 bases each). V was trimmed by 0 bases and J by 4 bases, leaving 16 bases between them. This CDR3 is built from 16 residues. Germline CDR1 and CDR2: SGDLS and YYNGEE. CDR3 bases: TGTGCCAGCAGCGTAGAGGGGGGACCCCAGCCAGAGACCCAGTACTTC. This gives the protein CASSVEGGPQPETQYF.